Shown below are 7 T cell receptor beta chains from a single sample sequenced in a study of CD8+ T cells in alopecia areata. RNA was extracted and reverse transcribed into cDNA as the sequencing template. TCRdb's table, derived via immunoSEQ multiplex PCR, lists solely in-frame clones and lacks some. The table lists approximately 150,000 clones, roughly 48% of them singletons, with about 6.3% in the top ten. The sequencing sample was made of CD4+ T cells sorted from blood. The receptors come from a human donor with alopecia areata.

This clone has a handful of counts. The chain employs TRBV29-1 and TRBJ2-1; D uncertain. With 6 bases removed from V and 3 bases from J, the gap between germline ends came to 9 bases. This CDR3 is built from 12 residues. Germline V CDR1 and CDR2: SQVTM, ANQGSEA. The DNA for the CDR3 is TGCAGCGTATTGGAGAACTACAATGAGCAGTTCTTC. Protein: CSVLENYNEQFF.

The rearrangement uses TRBV30 and TRBJ1-3; 11 bases fit TRBD1. CDR1 is GTSNPN and CDR2 is SVGIG in the germline V gene (reference sequence). The CDR3 runs to 12 residues. Germline trimming cut 8 bases from V and 8 bases from J; bases unmatched to any gene: 5. This chain's CDR3 is CALGQGAHTIYF. Written as DNA, the CDR3 is TGTGCCCTAGGACAGGGGGCTCACACCATATATTTT.

CDR3 sequence reads: CASSMLAGGTDTQYF. The CDR3 nucleotides read TGTGCCAGCAGTATGCTAGCGGGAGGAACAGATACGCAGTATTTT. The chain recombines TRBV2 with TRBJ2-3; TRBD2 matches at 11 bases. The CDR3 loop spans 15 amino acids. Germline V gives CDR1 SNHLY, CDR2 FYNNEI. V lost 5 bases and J lost 3; bases outside the gene matches: 4.

The CDR3 DNA reads TGTGCCAGCCATCCTACGGTGGGTCGGGCTAGCACAGATACGCAGTATTTT. This translates into CASHPTVGRASTDTQYF. The chain carries TRBV5-6 and TRBJ2-3; D gene ambiguous. Germline V gene data show CDR1 as SGHDT and CDR2 as YYEEEE. This CDR3 is built from 17 residues. The ends were cut back, 7 bases at V and 0 bases at J, with 21 bases in the middle.

J is TRBJ1-1 and V is TRBV29-1; a weak D match, TRBD1 (5 bases). The CDR3 covers 13 residues. The V end lost 4 bases, the J end lost 9 bases, and 18 bases lay between the germline ends. Germline CDR1 SQVTM, CDR2 ANQGSEA. The CDR3: CSVGQLSRAKAFF. The CDR3 nucleotides are TGCAGCGTTGGTCAGCTTAGCAGGGCAAAAGCTTTCTTT.

The rearrangement joins TRBV30 to TRBJ2-3; 9 positions agree with TRBD1. V trimming: 5 bases; J trimming: 2 bases; junction bases outside the gene matches: 8. The CDR3 runs to 15 residues. CDR1 and CDR2 from the germline V gene are GTSNPN and SVGIG (reference sequence). This CDR3 is CAWLPQGATTDTQYF. Written as DNA, the CDR3 is TGTGCCTGGCTCCCACAGGGGGCTACCACAGATACGCAGTATTTT.

The chain is built from TRBV18 and TRBJ2-1, with a tentative D call TRBD2 (5 bases). The ends were cut back, 0 bases at V and 6 bases at J, with 6 bases in the middle. Germline V gives CDR1 KGHSH, CDR2 LQKENI. There are 13 residues in the CDR3. DNA for the CDR3: TGTGCCAGCTCACCACCGGGAGTCAATGAGCAGTTCTTC. This gives the protein CASSPPGVNEQFF.